This TCR beta chain was recorded in a study of cytomegalovirus exposure and HLA in healthy donors. PCR primers comprised 60 Vbeta and 13 Jbeta primers. Assay used: immunoSEQ multiplex PCR; TCRdb lists only in-frame clones, some missing. The table lists about 200,000 clones. The receptor's source is a man aged 30 to 39 in good health and CMV-seronegative. The sequenced material came from PBMCs.

CDR3 nucleotide sequence: TGTGCCTGGAGCCCGGACAGGGGCGTATGGACTGAAGCTTTCTTT. It specifies CAWSPDRGVWTEAFF. The chain joins TRBV30 to TRBJ1-1; 9 bases fit TRBD1. From germline, CDR1 is GTSNPN and CDR2 SVGIG (reference sequence). Unmatched junction bases numbered 10, after V lost 3 bases and J lost 5 bases. The CDR3 spans 15 residues.